The clone carrying this T cell receptor beta chain was found a few times. These data originate in a study of blood T cell repertoires in COVID-19. Study information: Acute and convalescent COVID-19 samples came from the United States, Italy and Spain. The analysed material was cDNA or gDNA that came from T cells, B-cell-depleted T cells, or PBMCs.

As handled by the study authors: Amplification of reference gene primers provided the estimated nucleated cell counts. Produced via immunoSEQ multiplex PCR; TCRdb's table is partial and in-frame only. That table gives V, J and clone size, and the DNA gave D and trimming. The table records 210,000 or so clones, roughly 76% of them present only once. The ends were cut back, 0 bases at V and 13 bases at J, with 13 bases in the middle. This CDR3 comprises 13 residues. CDR1 LGHNA and CDR2 YNFKEQ come from the germline V gene. Sequenced material: peripheral blood. The sequence was obtained from a human donor in a cohort sampled during active COVID-19. This chain links TRBV4-2 with TRBJ2-1, with D possibly TRBD2 on 6 matching bases. CDR3 loop: CASSQEGATSQFF. CDR3 bases: TGTGCCAGCAGCCAAGAAGGTGCGACTAGTCAGTTCTTC.